The 14 T cell receptor beta chains below all came from one sample that was sequenced in a study of identical twins. From the 5' RACE reads, TCRdb called clonotypes with MiXCR, one entry per CDR3 protein. The profile shows 700,000 or so distinct CDR3 sequences, roughly 8% of them singletons. Separately, the same data were catalogued under a study of yellow fever vaccine responses in identical twins.

Sequencing was done on a sample of PBMCs. Receptors originate from a woman under 30 in good health.

This clonotype has a handful of counts. The chain joins TRBV12-5 to TRBJ2-2; the match to TRBD1 covers 9 bases. The CDR3 covers 14 residues. V was pared by 6 bases and J by 4 bases, with 3 bases of the junction left unmatched. Germline V gene data show CDR1 as LGHNT and CDR2 as FRNRAP. The CDR3 is CASGQQGATGELFF. DNA of the CDR3: TGTGCTAGTGGCCAACAGGGGGCCACCGGGGAGCTGTTTTTT.

This clonotype showed up just a few times. CDR3 protein: CASSLEGQFSPLDTQYF. CDR3 DNA: TGTGCCAGCAGCTTAGAGGGACAGTTTTCGCCTTTAGATACGCAGTATTTT. The gene calls are TRBV7-6 and TRBJ2-3, with 7 bases lining up with TRBD1. CDR3 length: 17 residues. V lost 1 base, J lost 5 bases, and 12 bases stayed unmatched. Germline CDR1 reads SGHVS; CDR2 reads FNYEAQ.

This clonotype was counted at least ten times. The V and J genes are TRBV12-3 or TRBV12-4 and TRBJ2-3; a possible D gene is TRBD2 (5 bases). The CDR3 has 12 amino acids. V was trimmed by 7 bases and J by 4 bases, leaving 9 bases between them. CDR3 residues: CASTLRADTQYF. The CDR3 coding sequence is TGTGCCAGCACCTTGCGGGCAGATACGCAGTATTTT.

The chain employs TRBV6-2 or TRBV6-3 and TRBJ2-5; 11 bases are a match to TRBD2. Germline V lookup: CDR1 MNHEY, CDR2 SVGEGT. Unmatched junction bases numbered 8, after V lost 6 bases and J lost 5 bases. This CDR3 region has 15 residues. The CDR3: CASRIAGGPRETQYF. The CDR3 region has the DNA TGTGCCAGCAGAATAGCGGGAGGGCCCCGGGAGACCCAGTACTTC.

This clonotype was seen only a few times. The V and J genes are TRBV20-1 and TRBJ2-3, with TRBD2 identical over 8 bases. The V and J ends lost 3 bases and 13 bases, in that order; junction bases with no gene match: 18. Germline V gene sequence: CDR1 DFQATT, CDR2 SNEGSKA (reference sequence). The CDR3 consists of 15 residues. CDR3 loop: CSARLPAGVSSPEYF. The CDR3 nucleotides are TGCAGTGCTAGGCTCCCAGCGGGAGTCTCCTCTCCTGAGTATTTT.

This chain uses TRBV7-9 with TRBJ2-7, with a weak D call TRBD1 (6 bases). CDR3 length: 15 amino acids. With 4 bases removed from V and 0 bases from J, the gap between germline ends came to 13 bases. Germline V lookup: CDR1 SEHNR, CDR2 FQNEAQ (reference sequence). CDR3 bases: TGTGCCAGCAGCTGGACAGCGGATAACTCCTACGAGCAGTACTTC. As protein: CASSWTADNSYEQYF. The entire variable domain, with the rest obtained from reference TRBV7-9 and TRBJ2-7, is as follows: DTGVSQNPRHKITKRGQNVTFRCDPISEHNRLYWYRQTLGQGPEFLTYFQNEAQLEKSRLLSDRFSAERPKGSFSTLEIQRTEQGDSAMYLCASSWTADNSYEQYFGPGTRLTVT.

This clonotype has at least ten counts. This chain uses TRBV5-6 with TRBJ1-5; D is ambiguous. V was clipped by 0 bases and J by 4 bases, with 5 bases between them. This CDR3 is 13 amino acids long. The V gene's germline CDR1 is SGHDT and CDR2 YYEEEE. DNA of the CDR3: TGTGCCAGCAGCTTGGGTTGGAATCAGCCCCAGCATTTT. Translation gives CASSLGWNQPQHF.

This clonotype was counted a few times. One junction end disagrees with the germline gene, perhaps due to a read error. The chain is built from TRBV7-7 and TRBJ2-2; unclear D gene. The V gene's germline CDR1 is SSHAT and CDR2 FNYEAQ (reference sequence). The CDR3 spans 14 residues. CDR3 DNA sequence: TGTGCTAGCAGCCACCGGTTGCACACCGGGGAGCTGTTTTTT. Protein sequence: CASSHRLHTGELFF.

The V gene is TRBV7-2, the J gene TRBJ2-1, with 9 bases matching TRBD2. The trim removed 5 bases at V and 9 bases at J, leaving 14 bases unmatched. The CDR3 is 16 amino acids. Germline CDR1 SGHTA, CDR2 FQGNSA. CDR3 sequence: CASSRPTSGRTVEQFF. For the CDR3, the DNA is TGTGCCAGCAGCCGACCTACTAGCGGGCGTACGGTTGAGCAGTTCTTC.

The CDR3 reads CASSPRWVDRGRYEQYF. The CDR3 DNA reads as TGTGCCAGCAGCCCCAGATGGGTGGACAGGGGGCGATACGAGCAGTACTTC. J is TRBJ2-7 and V is TRBV6-1; 11 bases match TRBD1. This CDR3 region has 17 residues. After removal of 6 bases from V and 4 bases from J, the junction contained 14 bases not matched to a gene. Per the germline V gene, CDR1 is MNHNS and CDR2 is SASEGT.

The chain employs TRBV4-3 and TRBJ2-2, with TRBD2 identical over 7 bases. The V gene end was trimmed by 4 bases and the J gene end by 1 base; junction bases not matched to a gene: 6. The CDR3 runs to 16 residues. Germline V gives CDR1 LGHNA, CDR2 YSLEER. CDR3 amino acids: CASSPRTSKNTGELFF. The CDR3 DNA reads as TGCGCCAGCAGCCCTAGGACTAGTAAGAACACCGGGGAGCTGTTTTTT.

This chain joins TRBV24-1 and TRBJ2-3; maybe TRBD1 (5 bases). From germline, CDR1 is KGHDR and CDR2 SFDVKD. V was trimmed by 7 bases and J by 2 bases, leaving 15 bases between them. CDR3 length equals 15 residues. In DNA, the CDR3 is TGTGCCACCAGAATCGTTCAGGGTATCACAGATACGCAGTATTTT. It translates to CATRIVQGITDTQYF.

The V and J genes are TRBV2 and TRBJ2-5, with 9 nucleotides matching TRBD2. Losses at the gene ends were 10 bases for V and 3 bases for J; bases not matched to a gene: 27. The CDR3 has 20 amino acids. Germline-derived CDR1 and CDR2 are SNHLY and FYNNEI. This chain's CDR3 is CATSTSGVGMRPRREETQYF. The DNA for the CDR3 is TGTGCCACCTCGACTAGCGGCGTGGGTATGAGGCCGAGGAGGGAAGAGACCCAGTACTTC.

The V call is TRBV19, the J call TRBJ1-5; D not resolved. Germline loops: CDR1 LNHDA, CDR2 SQIVND (reference sequence). The V and J ends lost 7 bases and 4 bases respectively, with 14 bases between them. The CDR3 has 14 residues. CDR3 DNA: TGTGCCAGTATGGCGGGTTGGGGAAATCAGCCCCAGCATTTT. This sequence encodes CASMAGWGNQPQHF. The full variable domain, its missing parts supplied by reference TRBV19 and TRBJ1-5, is DGGITQSPKYLFRKEGQNVTLSCEQNLNHDAMYWYRQDPGQGLRLIYYSQIVNDFQKGDIAEGYSVSREKKESFPLTVTSAQKNPTAFYLCASMAGWGNQPQHFGDGTRLSIL.